This T cell receptor (beta chain) was observed in a study of T cell responses to AZD1222 COVID-19 vaccine. Notes on the study in general: An increase in Spike-specific TCR breadth and depth was observed after two AZD1222 doses.

The CDR3 has 14 amino acids. The V gene lost 4 bases and the J gene lost 2 bases, with 10 bases spanning the gap. CDR1 and CDR2 (germline): MNHEY, SMNVEV (reference sequence). Sequenced by immunoSEQ multiplex PCR; TCRdb stores in-frame clones only, minus some. The data contain roughly 99,000 clones, roughly 87% of them singletons. Details on this clone: The antigen is not known.

The receptor comes from an adult in good health. The chain joins TRBV27 to TRBJ2-3; D is tentatively TRBD1 or TRBD2 (5 bases each). This specimen was peripheral blood, taken on day 0 of AZD1222 vaccination. CDR3 region: CASSYWGNTDTQYF. As DNA, the CDR3 is TGTGCCAGCAGTTACTGGGGGAACACAGATACGCAGTATTTT.